The rows below give T cell receptor beta chains drawn from one sample of a study of blood T cells in healthy people across ages. From the 5' RACE reads, TCRdb called clonotypes with MiXCR, one entry per CDR3 protein. This table has hundreds of thousands of distinct CDR3 sequences, around 54% appearing once. The sequenced sample consisted of blood. The receptors stem from a man in his sixties in good health. CDR3s include the opening cysteine and the closing phenylalanine or tryptophan. The order of the fields is D gene, J gene, clone size, V gene, CDR3 protein, CDR3 DNA. A D gene is named only where the DNA matches it firmly. A row's size may be missing; if present it is once, few, many or a size class.

>TRBD2|TRBJ2-1|.|TRBV20-1
CSAGTSGGAYYNEQFF
TGCAGTGCTGGGACTAGCGGGGGGGCCTACTACAATGAGCAGTTCTTC
>TRBD1|TRBJ2-6|.|TRBV7-9
CASSPRDRISGANVLTF
TGTGCCAGCAGCCCCCGGGACAGAATCTCTGGGGCCAACGTCCTGACTTTC
>TRBD2|TRBJ2-7|.|TRBV10-3
CAISALGLAGVKYEQYF
TGTGCCATCAGCGCCCTCGGGCTAGCGGGGGTCAAATACGAGCAGTACTTC
>.|TRBJ2-6|.|TRBV20-1
CSARTWTASGANVLTF
TGCAGTGCTAGGACATGGACAGCCTCTGGGGCCAACGTCCTGACTTTC
>TRBD2|TRBJ2-5|.|TRBV7-2
CASSPAQLASETQYF
TGTGCCAGCAGCCCGGCCCAACTAGCGAGTGAGACCCAGTACTTC
>TRBD2|TRBJ2-1|.|TRBV2
CASRRTSGDYNEQFF
TGTGCCAGCAGACGGACTAGCGGAGACTACAATGAGCAGTTCTTC
>TRBD1|TRBJ1-6|few|TRBV3-1
CASSRPTGGFNSPLHF
TGTGCCAGCAGCCGCCCGACAGGGGGCTTTAATTCACCCCTCCACTTT
>.|TRBJ1-2|.|TRBV7-9
CASSSPVGGGYTF
TGTGCCAGCAGCTCCCCCGTGGGTGGAGGCTACACCTTC
>.|TRBJ2-3|.|TRBV12-3/TRBV12-4
CAIHGGGTGDTQYF
TGTGCCATCCATGGTGGGGGGACCGGAGATACGCAGTATTTT
>.|TRBJ1-1|.|TRBV7-2
CASSLALESNTEAFF
TGTGCCAGCAGCTTAGCGTTAGAATCCAACACTGAAGCTTTCTTT
>.|TRBJ2-7|.|TRBV2
CASSDALGSYEQYF
TGTGCCAGCAGTGATGCGTTGGGCTCCTACGAGCAGTACTTC
>TRBD2|TRBJ2-1|few|TRBV5-1
CASSLEASGGTNEQFF
TGCGCCAGCAGCTTGGAGGCTAGCGGGGGCACCAATGAGCAGTTCTTC
>TRBD2|TRBJ2-2|.|TRBV9
CASSVLAGGPAGELFF
TGTGCCAGCAGCGTTCTAGCGGGGGGGCCCGCCGGGGAGCTGTTTTTT
>TRBD2|TRBJ2-7|few|TRBV18
CASSPGLAGGSYEQYF
TGTGCCAGCTCGCCGGGACTAGCGGGGGGCTCCTACGAGCAGTACTTC
>.|TRBJ2-5|.|TRBV5-1
CASSLTGTHQETQYF
TGCGCCAGCAGCTTAACAGGGACCCACCAAGAGACCCAGTACTTC
>TRBD2|TRBJ2-5|.|TRBV11-2
CASSFLQPAGGQETQYF
TGTGCCAGCAGCTTTCTCCAGCCAGCGGGGGGTCAAGAGACCCAGTACTTC
>.|TRBJ2-7|.|TRBV6-6
CASSYGTDYEQYF
TGTGCCAGCAGTTACGGGACGGACTACGAGCAGTACTTC
>TRBD2|TRBJ2-3|.|TRBV4-1
CASSQDSAGGPYNEQYF
TGCGCCAGCAGCCAAGATTCGGCGGGGGGGCCCTACAATGAGCAGTATTTT
>TRBD2|TRBJ2-1|.|TRBV24-1
CATSVPSGGRETYNEQFF
TGTGCCACCAGTGTCCCTAGCGGGGGCCGGGAAACCTACAATGAGCAGTTCTTC
>.|TRBJ2-3|.|TRBV25-1
CASGVTGDTQYF
TGTGCCAGCGGAGTGACCGGAGATACGCAGTATTTT
>TRBD1|TRBJ2-7|.|TRBV2
CASSEALGQGGEQYF
TGTGCCAGCAGTGAAGCGTTGGGACAGGGGGGCGAGCAGTACTTC
>TRBD2|TRBJ2-1|.|TRBV7-2
CASSESYGGAVNEQFF
TGTGCCAGCAGCGAATCATACGGGGGGGCCGTAAATGAGCAGTTCTTC
>TRBD1|TRBJ1-2|.|TRBV5-1
CASSPGDRQSQLFYGYTF
TGCGCCAGCAGCCCAGGGGACAGACAGTCCCAACTCTTCTATGGCTACACCTTC
>.|TRBJ2-7|.|TRBV5-1
CASSLDDNSYEQYF
TGCGCCAGCAGCTTGGATGACAACTCCTACGAGCAGTACTTC
>TRBD1|TRBJ2-1|many|TRBV12-3/TRBV12-4
CASSLIQGSEQFF
TGTGCCAGCAGTTTAATACAGGGGAGTGAGCAGTTCTTC
>.|TRBJ2-1|.|TRBV5-1
CASSGGGVSYNEQFF
TGCGCCAGCAGCGGAGGCGGGGTCTCCTACAATGAGCAGTTCTTC
>.|TRBJ1-2|.|TRBV12-3/TRBV12-4
CASSFSPGRVPYGYTF
TGTGCCAGCAGTTTCAGTCCAGGGCGGGTTCCCTATGGCTACACCTTC
>.|TRBJ2-6|.|TRBV10-3
CATRRQFQSGANVLTF
TGTGCCACCCGACGACAGTTTCAGTCTGGGGCCAACGTCCTGACTTTC
>.|TRBJ1-2|.|TRBV15
CATSDGGNYGYTF
TGTGCCACCAGTGATGGGGGGAACTATGGCTACACCTTC
>.|TRBJ2-5|few|TRBV6-2/TRBV6-3
CASSYRGGRETQYF
TGTGCCAGCAGTTACAGAGGCGGAAGAGAAACCCAGTACTTC
>.|TRBJ1-1|.|TRBV12-3/TRBV12-4
CASSPTENTEAFF
TGTGCCAGCAGCCCGACAGAGAACACTGAAGCTTTCTTT
>.|TRBJ2-1|.|TRBV11-3
CASSLDQNNEQFF
TGTGCCAGCAGCTTAGACCAGAACAATGAGCAGTTCTTC
>TRBD2|TRBJ2-1|.|TRBV4-1
CASKTSGGAGNEQFF
TGCGCCAGCAAGACTAGCGGGGGGGCAGGGAATGAGCAGTTCTTC
>TRBD2|TRBJ2-5|.|TRBV20-1
CSAPTSGHGETQYF
TGCAGTGCCCCGACTAGCGGACATGGGGAGACCCAGTACTTC
>TRBD1|TRBJ1-2|.|TRBV6-6
CASTFEDREHGYTF
TGTGCCAGCACCTTCGAGGACAGGGAGCATGGCTACACCTTC
>.|TRBJ1-1|.|TRBV27
CASSLVGAGSTEAFF
TGTGCCAGCAGTTTAGTGGGGGCGGGGAGCACTGAAGCTTTCTTT
>.|TRBJ2-1|.|TRBV29-1
CSARRGSYNEQFF
TGCAGCGCCCGACGGGGCTCCTACAATGAGCAGTTCTTC
>.|TRBJ2-1|.|TRBV12-3/TRBV12-4
CASRPPGLLEEQFF
TGTGCCAGCAGACCCCCGGGACTGCTAGAGGAGCAGTTCTTC
>.|TRBJ2-3|.|TRBV20-1
CSVRIDSSTDTQYF
TGCAGTGTTCGGATTGACTCTAGCACAGATACGCAGTATTTT
>TRBD2|TRBJ2-1|.|TRBV28
CASSLSSETSGGNNEQFF
TGTGCCAGCAGTTTATCCTCTGAGACTAGCGGGGGGAACAATGAGCAGTTCTTC
>TRBD1|TRBJ2-5|once|TRBV9
CASSPGTGGLQETQYF
TGTGCCAGCAGCCCCGGGACAGGGGGACTACAAGAGACCCAGTACTTC
>.|TRBJ1-2|once|TRBV29-1
CSVELRGTYSYTF
TGCAGCGTTGAATTACGAGGGACCTATAGCTACACCTTC
>TRBD1|TRBJ1-2|.|TRBV6-5
CASSRNRGYGYTF
TGTGCCAGCAGCCGTAACAGGGGCTATGGCTACACCTTC
>TRBD2|TRBJ2-3|.|TRBV7-8
CASSSAGTSGGTQYF
TGTGCCAGCAGCTCAGCCGGGACTAGCGGGGGTACGCAGTATTTT
>.|TRBJ2-1|.|TRBV7-9
CASSLYLGDEQFF
TGTGCCAGCAGCTTATATCTTGGTGATGAGCAGTTCTTC
>TRBD1|TRBJ2-1|many|TRBV5-1
CASSPGQGGYNEQFF
TGTGCCAGCTCACCAGGACAGGGGGGCTACAATGAGCAGTTCTTC
>.|TRBJ2-5|few|TRBV29-1
CSVSLVAFPYQETQYF
TGCAGCGTTTCCCTGGTGGCTTTCCCTTACCAAGAGACCCAGTACTTC
>.|TRBJ1-2|.|TRBV5-6
CASSSRRAANYGYTF
TGTGCCAGCAGCTCCCGGAGGGCGGCAAACTATGGCTACACCTTC
>.|TRBJ1-2|.|TRBV29-1
CSVPLGGNGYTF
TGCAGCGTGCCCCTCGGGGGGAATGGCTACACCTTC